A single sample is the source of the 32 T cell receptor beta chains below, sequenced in a study of blood T cell repertoires in COVID-19. Method: immunoSEQ multiplex PCR; TCRdb's copy keeps in-frame clones and lacks some. The sample includes around 400,000 clones, around 92% of them seen just once. Sequenced input: PBMCs or T cells enriched from blood (not recorded which). These receptors were obtained from a woman aged 25 to 39 who had recovered from COVID-19.

The chain recombines TRBV12-3 or TRBV12-4 with TRBJ1-2; D ambiguous. The ends were cut back, 5 bases at V and 3 bases at J, with 10 bases in the middle. This CDR3 contains 13 residues. The CDR3 nucleotides are TGTGCCAGCAGTGTTGGAGTTGACTATGGCTACACCTTC. It codes for CASSVGVDYGYTF.

A remark on this clone: Within the sample, other DNA sequences also encode this same CDR3. The V and J genes are TRBV5-1 and TRBJ2-7; TRBD1 aligns across 7 bases. After removal of 4 bases from V and 1 base from J, the junction contained 8 bases not matched to a gene. CDR1 and CDR2 (germline): SGHRS, YFSETQ. CDR3 length equals 15 residues. This CDR3 reads CASSDPGTASYEQYF. The CDR3, as DNA: TGCGCCAGCAGCGACCCCGGGACAGCTTCCTACGAGCAGTACTTC.

This clone was counted a few times. The chain uses TRBV30 and TRBJ2-2; D might be TRBD1 (6 bases). The length of the CDR3 is 16 residues. V gave up 2 bases and J gave up 3 bases, with 16 bases separating them. Germline CDR1 is GTSNPN and CDR2 is SVGIG (reference sequence). CDR3 nucleotides: TGTGCCTGGAGTTCGCCCCCCAGGGGTGACACCGGGGAGCTGTTTTTT. Its translation is CAWSSPPRGDTGELFF.

V gene TRBV7-8 combines with J gene TRBJ1-5; 8 bases are a match to TRBD1. V dropped 5 bases and J dropped 4; count of bases not matched to a gene: 4. The CDR3 is 14 amino acids. Germline CDR1 reads SGHVS; CDR2 reads FQNEAQ. CDR3 amino acids: CASSRTGSNQPQHF. Here the CDR3 DNA reads TGTGCCAGCAGCCGGACAGGGTCGAATCAGCCCCAGCATTTT.

V usage is TRBV28 and J usage is TRBJ1-2; TRBD1 agrees at 9 bases. J lost 7 bases, V lost 4 bases, and 4 bases had no gene match. Germline V gives CDR1 MDHEN, CDR2 SYDVKM. The CDR3 has 13 residues. The CDR3 DNA is TGTGCCAGCAGTTCCGGGACAGGGAGTGGCTACACCTTC. This codes for CASSSGTGSGYTF.

This clone appeared once. The V gene is TRBV11-2, the J gene TRBJ2-5; tentative D call: TRBD2 (6 bases). From germline, CDR1 is SGHAT and CDR2 FQNNGV. V was pared by 5 bases and J by 1 base, with 17 bases between. The CDR3 is 16 amino acids. This chain's CDR3 is CASSRSSGIAQETQYF. CDR3 DNA: TGTGCCAGCAGCCGAAGTAGCGGAATAGCCCAAGAGACCCAGTACTTC.

The chain joins TRBV14 to TRBJ2-7; TRBD1 matches at 9 bases. CDR1 is SGHDN and CDR2 is FVKESK in the germline V gene. V shed 3 bases and J 3 bases; nucleotides not matched to a gene: 6. This CDR3 region has 15 residues. DNA of the CDR3: TGTGCCAGCAGCCATTGGACAGGGGCGATCTACGAGCAGTACTTC. It codes for CASSHWTGAIYEQYF.

In nucleotides, the CDR3 is TGCGCCAGCAGCCAAGATCTTGGGGGCGCAGGGGGATCCACTGAAGCTTTCTTT. Protein sequence: CASSQDLGGAGGSTEAFF. The rearrangement links TRBV4-1 to TRBJ1-1; 7 bases agree with TRBD1. V lost 0 bases, J lost 4 bases, and 14 bases stayed unmatched. This CDR3 region has 18 residues. CDR1 MGHRA and CDR2 YSYEKL come from the germline V gene.

The chain recombines TRBV27 with TRBJ1-4; no clear D. CDR1 MNHEY and CDR2 SMNVEV come from the germline V gene (reference sequence). V shed 7 bases and J shed 8 bases, with 14 bases lying between them. The CDR3 spans 13 residues. The CDR3 coding sequence is TGTGCCAGCACGGGAGGACGAATGGAAAAACTGTTTTTT. Its protein is CASTGGRMEKLFF.

This rearrangement joins TRBV29-1 to TRBJ2-1; D call uncertain. The CDR3 consists of 13 residues. The germline V gene has CDR1 SQVTM and CDR2 ANQGSEA. CDR3 amino acids: CSPWSSDYNEQFF. CDR3 coding DNA: TGCTCCCCGTGGTCCAGCGACTACAATGAGCAGTTCTTC.

The chain links TRBV6-5 to TRBJ1-6; D is ambiguous. Germline-derived CDR1 and CDR2 are MNHEY and SVGAGI. V was cut by 0 bases and J by 14 bases, with 20 bases left in between. This CDR3 comprises 16 residues. The CDR3 reads CASSYSEISRFGSLHF. For the CDR3, the DNA is TGTGCCAGCAGTTACTCGGAAATCTCACGGTTCGGGTCCCTCCACTTT.

V is TRBV14 and J is TRBJ2-7, with 11 nucleotides matching TRBD2. Germline V gene data show CDR1 as SGHDN and CDR2 as FVKESK. The CDR3 extends over 15 amino acids. With V trimmed by 4 bases and J by 1 base, 3 bases remained unmatched. The CDR3 DNA sequence: TGTGCCAGCAGCCGAACTAGCGGGGGATCCTACGAGCAGTACTTC. As protein: CASSRTSGGSYEQYF. The variable domain in full, completed from reference TRBV14 and TRBJ2-7, reads EAGVTQFPSHSVIEKGQTVTLRCDPISGHDNLYWYRRVMGKEIKFLLHFVKESKQDESGMPNNRFLAERTGGTYSTLKVQPAELEDSGVYFCASSRTSGGSYEQYFGPGTRLTVT.

The chain has TRBV6-2 or TRBV6-3 and TRBJ2-7, with 8 bases fitting TRBD1. J was trimmed by 3 bases and V by 4 bases; bases with no gene match: 17. Germline CDR1 MNHEY, CDR2 SVGEGT. This CDR3 has 18 amino acids. This chain's CDR3 is CASSSPAPGTGRNYEQYF. The CDR3 DNA reads TGTGCCAGCAGTTCGCCGGCGCCCGGGACAGGACGTAACTACGAGCAGTACTTC.

The chain has TRBV5-1 and TRBJ2-1, with TRBD2 as a possible D gene (6 bases). This CDR3 has 18 amino acids. CDR1 SGHRS and CDR2 YFSETQ come from the germline V gene. Trimming removed 1 base from V and 0 bases from J, with 17 bases in between. The CDR3, as DNA: TGCGCCAGCAGCTTGCATGGTTTGGGGGGAGGCTCCTACAATGAGCAGTTCTTC. Translation: CASSLHGLGGGSYNEQFF.

The gene calls are TRBV3-1 (or the pseudogene TRBV3-2) and TRBJ2-2, with a tentative D call TRBD2 (6 bases). This CDR3 region has 17 residues. Germline V lookup: CDR1 LGHDT, CDR2 YNNKEL (reference sequence). Between the trimmed V and J ends, which lost 0 bases and 4 bases, there was a span of 15 bases. CDR3 sequence (DNA): TGTGCCAGCAGCCAAGATCTTGGGGGAGGAGGCACCGGGGAGCTGTTTTTT. It is translated as CASSQDLGGGGTGELFF.

The rearrangement uses TRBV5-1 and TRBJ2-1, with TRBD1 as a possible D gene (5 bases). CDR1 is SGHRS and CDR2 is YFSETQ in the germline V gene. CDR3 length equals 12 residues. V lost 0 bases, J lost 15 bases, and 13 bases lay in between. The CDR3 region is CASSLAEDTAFF. CDR3 in DNA: TGCGCCAGCAGCTTGGCCGAGGACACCGCGTTCTTC. The variable domain in full, completed from reference TRBV5-1 and TRBJ2-1, reads KAGVTQTPRYLIKTRGQQVTLSCSPISGHRSVSWYQQTPGQGLQFLFEYFSETQRNKGNFPGRFSGRQFSNSRSEMNVSTLELGDSALYLCASSLAEDTAFFGPGTRLTVL.

V and J are TRBV12-3 or TRBV12-4 and TRBJ1-1; 8 bases are shared with TRBD1. J was trimmed by 11 bases and V by 7 bases; bases with no gene match: 6. The CDR3 is 11 residues long. The CDR3 bases are TGTGCCAGCACCCAGACAGGGGAGGCTTTCTTT. This translates into CASTQTGEAFF.

The genes are TRBV11-2 and TRBJ2-7, with D perhaps matching TRBD1 (6 bases). The CDR3 extends over 13 amino acids. V lost 3 bases and J 6 bases, leaving 12 bases between the germline ends. Germline CDR1 SGHAT, CDR2 FQNNGV. The CDR3 region is CASSFEIRGEQYF. In nucleotides, the CDR3 is TGTGCCAGCAGCTTCGAAATCAGGGGCGAGCAGTACTTC.

The CDR3 here is CASSFSLGTDNSPLHF. The DNA of the CDR3 is TGTGCCAGCAGCTTTAGCCTCGGGACAGATAATTCACCCCTCCACTTT. The chain recombines TRBV28 with TRBJ1-6; the match to TRBD1 covers 7 bases. The CDR3 has 16 amino acids. Germline V CDR1 and CDR2: MDHEN, SYDVKM. Germline trimming cut 6 bases from V and 5 bases from J; bases unmatched to any gene: 10.

Comment on this clone: Germline and junction disagree at one end, which may indicate a read error. The chain is built from TRBV7-7 and TRBJ2-7, with D possibly TRBD2 on 5 matching bases. The CDR3 extends over 14 amino acids. CDR1 and CDR2 from the germline V gene are SSHAT and FNYEAQ (reference sequence). The DNA of the CDR3 is TGTGCTAGCAGCTTAGCGCCGGGGAATAGCGAGCAGTACTTC. This encodes CASSLAPGNSEQYF.

This clone was seen a single time. CDR3 coding DNA: TGCGCCAGCTCCACCAGCCCGGACAGGGGGGATAGGACCGGGGAGCTGTTTTTT. It encodes CASSTSPDRGDRTGELFF. The gene calls are TRBV4-1 and TRBJ2-2, with TRBD1 identical over 10 bases. Germline lookup yields CDR1 MGHRA and CDR2 YSYEKL. The junction had 17 bases not matched to a gene; V was cut back by 8 bases and J by 5 bases. This CDR3 has 18 amino acids.

This chain links TRBV5-8 with TRBJ1-1; no clear D gene. CDR3 length: 13 amino acids. V lost 0 bases and J lost 2, with 5 bases in between. Germline assignment: CDR1 SGHTS and CDR2 YDEGEE. The DNA for the CDR3 is TGTGCCAGCAGCTTGGATGTAAACACTGAAGCTTTCTTT. Translating it yields CASSLDVNTEAFF. The full variable domain, in which reference TRBV5-8 and TRBJ1-1 provide the parts outside the CDR3, is EAGVTQSPTHLIKTRGQQATLRCSPISGHTSVYWYQQALGLGLQFLLWYDEGEERNRGNFPPRFSGRQFPNYSSELNVNALELEDSALYLCASSLDVNTEAFFGQGTRLTVV.

This chain connects TRBV5-4 to TRBJ1-1, with 12 nucleotides matching TRBD1. After removal of 4 bases from V and 1 base from J, the junction contained 8 bases not matched to a gene. This CDR3 is 17 amino acids long. Germline V gene data show CDR1 as SGHNT and CDR2 as YYREEE (reference sequence). This CDR3 is CASSPRDRGRGNTEAFF. The CDR3, as DNA: TGTGCCAGCAGCCCCCGGGACAGGGGGCGAGGGAACACTGAAGCTTTCTTT.

For the CDR3, the DNA is TGTGCCAGTAGTATCCCCTCGATACAAGCGAGCAATCAGCCCCAGCATTTT. As protein: CASSIPSIQASNQPQHF. The genes are TRBV19 and TRBJ1-5, with no clear D. Germline V CDR1 and CDR2: LNHDA, SQIVND (reference sequence). The V end lost 3 bases, the J end lost 1 base, and 16 bases lay between the germline ends. The CDR3 is made up of 17 amino acids.

The V and J genes are TRBV6-4 and TRBJ1-5; 10 nucleotides align to TRBD1. Germline CDR1 MRHNA, CDR2 SNTAGT. V shed 7 bases and J 4 bases; nucleotides not matched to a gene: 7. The CDR3 is 15 residues long. The CDR3: CASICRTGGNQPQHF. In DNA form, the CDR3 reads TGTGCCAGCATCTGCCGGACAGGGGGGAATCAGCCCCAGCATTTT.

J is TRBJ2-7 and V is TRBV4-2; 7 bases agree with TRBD1. V was pared by 4 bases and J by 6 bases, with 18 bases of the junction left unmatched. The CDR3 loop spans 17 amino acids. CDR1 LGHNA and CDR2 YNFKEQ come from the germline V gene. The CDR3 protein is CASSPRKGGAFLGEQYF. As DNA, the CDR3 is TGTGCCAGCAGCCCGAGGAAAGGGGGCGCGTTCCTAGGCGAGCAGTACTTC.

The rearrangement links TRBV19 to TRBJ1-5, with 7 nucleotides matching TRBD1. With 2 bases clipped from V and 5 bases from J, the junction kept 6 bases outside the gene matches. Germline assignment: CDR1 LNHDA and CDR2 SQIVND (reference sequence). The CDR3 has 15 residues. For the CDR3, the DNA is TGTGCCAGTAGTATATGGCAGGGGGAAGATCAGCCCCAGCATTTT. Amino acid sequence: CASSIWQGEDQPQHF.

This clone was detected only once. The gene calls are TRBV4-3 and TRBJ2-1; TRBD2 matches at 12 bases. V was clipped by 0 bases and J by 7 bases; unmatched bases: 4. The CDR3 sequence is 16 residues long. Germline loops: CDR1 LGHNA, CDR2 YSLEER. The CDR3: CASSQDKTSGGNEQFF. The DNA for the CDR3 is TGCGCCAGCAGCCAAGATAAAACTAGCGGGGGGAATGAGCAGTTCTTC.

The rearrangement uses TRBV28 and TRBJ1-2; 9 bases match TRBD1. This CDR3 is built from 14 residues. Per the germline V gene, CDR1 is MDHEN and CDR2 is SYDVKM. V shed 5 bases and J 8 bases; nucleotides not matched to a gene: 9. The CDR3 DNA sequence: TGTGCCAGCAGTATTACCGGGACAGGGAAGGGCTACACCTTC. As protein: CASSITGTGKGYTF.

The V gene is TRBV5-1, the J gene TRBJ2-7; D perhaps matches TRBD1 (6 bases). There are 15 residues in the CDR3. V lost 3 bases, J lost 0 bases, and 13 bases lay in between. CDR1 is SGHRS, CDR2 YFSETQ, per germline. In DNA, the CDR3 is TGCGCCAGCAGCTCGGGCGACAGGAGCTCCTACGAGCAGTACTTC. Translation: CASSSGDRSSYEQYF.

The rearrangement uses TRBV7-9 and TRBJ2-1, with 8 bases aligning to TRBD1. This CDR3 has 16 amino acids. Germline V lookup: CDR1 SEHNR, CDR2 FQNEAQ (reference sequence). V shed 6 bases and J 5 bases; nucleotides not matched to a gene: 12. The CDR3 DNA sequence: TGTGCCAGCAGTTACCAGGACAGGGATGCCAACAATGAGCAGTTCTTC. Its translation: CASSYQDRDANNEQFF.

The chain uses TRBV12-3 or TRBV12-4 and TRBJ2-6; D is undetermined. Trimming stripped 5 bases from V and 3 bases from J, with 5 bases between. This CDR3 has 13 residues. CDR3 coding DNA: TGTGCCAGCAGTCGTTTTGGGGCCAACGTCCTGACTTTC. It encodes CASSRFGANVLTF.